This TCR beta chain was found in a study of T cells after yellow fever vaccination. Whole-study findings and limits: Most primary-vaccination clones reappeared after the booster (96% CD4, around 88% CD8). The study found a weaker secondary response that peaked faster, day 5 versus 15.

CDR1 is SGHTA and CDR2 is FQGNSA in the germline V gene. The CDR3 covers 14 residues. TCRdb recomputed calls from the 5' RACE reads with MiXCR, one row per CDR3 protein. The table includes 150,000 to 200,000 distinct CDR3 sequences, 6.5% to 8.5% detected once. As to this clonotype: Its antigen is still unknown. Its ends do not fully match the called genes, so a read error is possible.

The input for sequencing was CD4+ T cells sorted from PBMCs, taken about 5 days after the first yellow fever vaccination. The chain links TRBV7-2 to TRBJ2-7, with 9 bases lining up with TRBD2. The receptor was derived from a man aged 18 to 30 who received the YFV17D yellow fever vaccine. The CDR3 DNA reads as TGTGCCAGCACCTTAGCGGGGGTCTCCTACGAGCAGTACTTC. It yields the protein CASTLAGVSYEQYF. Combining the CDR3 with reference TRBV7-2 and TRBJ2-7 gives the whole variable domain GAGVSQSPSNKVTEKGKDVELRCDPISGHTALYWYRQSLGQGLEFLIYFQGNSAPDKSGLPSDRFSAERTGGSVSTLTIQRTQQEDSAVYLCASTLAGVSYEQYFGPGTRLTVT.